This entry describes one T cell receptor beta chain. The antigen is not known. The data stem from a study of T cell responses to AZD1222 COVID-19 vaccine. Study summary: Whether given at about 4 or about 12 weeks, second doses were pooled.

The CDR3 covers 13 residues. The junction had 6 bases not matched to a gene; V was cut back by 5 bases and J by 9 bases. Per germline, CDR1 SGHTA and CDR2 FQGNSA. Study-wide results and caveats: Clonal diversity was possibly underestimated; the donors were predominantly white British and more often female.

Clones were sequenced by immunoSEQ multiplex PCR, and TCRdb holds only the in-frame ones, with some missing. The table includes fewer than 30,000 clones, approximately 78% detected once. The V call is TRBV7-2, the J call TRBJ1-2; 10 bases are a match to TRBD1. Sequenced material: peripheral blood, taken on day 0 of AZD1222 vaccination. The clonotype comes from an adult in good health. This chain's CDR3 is CASSVGQGESYTF. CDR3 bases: TGTGCCAGCAGCGTTGGACAGGGGGAGAGCTACACCTTC.